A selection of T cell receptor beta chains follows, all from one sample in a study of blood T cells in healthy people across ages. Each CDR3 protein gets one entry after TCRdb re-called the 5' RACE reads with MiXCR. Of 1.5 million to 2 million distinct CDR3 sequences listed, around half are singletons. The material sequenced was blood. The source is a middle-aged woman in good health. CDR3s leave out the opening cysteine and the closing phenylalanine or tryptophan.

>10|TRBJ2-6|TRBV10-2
ASISGANVLT
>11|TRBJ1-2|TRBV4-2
ASSLPGGNGYT
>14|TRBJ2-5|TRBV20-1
SASDGGDAFQETQY
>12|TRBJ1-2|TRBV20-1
SARDPGPIYGYT
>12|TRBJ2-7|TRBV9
ASSVGDRSDEQY
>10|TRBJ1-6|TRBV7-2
ASSQHTATLH
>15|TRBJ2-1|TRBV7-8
ASSLGAGGGGYNEQF
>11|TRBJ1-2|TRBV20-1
SATPLGGWGYT
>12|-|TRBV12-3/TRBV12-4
ASSVLQGSREQY
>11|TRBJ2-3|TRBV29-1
SVHSGAAIGQY
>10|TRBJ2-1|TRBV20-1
SAISGGALAF
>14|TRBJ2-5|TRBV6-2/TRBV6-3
ASSPAGTSSKETQY
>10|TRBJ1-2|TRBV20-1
SAVQGAGGYT
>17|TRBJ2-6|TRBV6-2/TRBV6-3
ASTAPRGRPSSGANVLT
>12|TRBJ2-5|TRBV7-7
ASSFSRGIGTQY
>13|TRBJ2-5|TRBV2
ASKRSGGPQETQY
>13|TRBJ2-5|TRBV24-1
ATSDLQGLAETQY
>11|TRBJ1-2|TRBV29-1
SVGDRGAYGYT
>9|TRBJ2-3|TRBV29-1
SVGYSNTQY
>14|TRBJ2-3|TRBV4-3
ASSLSQVGFSDTQY
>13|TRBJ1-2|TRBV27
ASSFSDRVAAGYT
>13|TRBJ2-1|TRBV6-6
ASSVPGSGSHEQF
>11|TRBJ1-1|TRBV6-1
ASTAGTNTEAF
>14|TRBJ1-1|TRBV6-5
ASSYTTQGASTEAF
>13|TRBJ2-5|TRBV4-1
ASSQAETSVETQY
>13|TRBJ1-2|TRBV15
ATSSEGQGMSGYT
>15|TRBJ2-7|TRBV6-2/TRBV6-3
ASSYSPAGTFSYEQY
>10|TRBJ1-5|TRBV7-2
ASSLVGKPQH
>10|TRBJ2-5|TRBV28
ASSPPSGTQY
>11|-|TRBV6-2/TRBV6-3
ASRASSYNEQY
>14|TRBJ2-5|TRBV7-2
ASSLGRGFGQETQY
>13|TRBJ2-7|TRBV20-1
SARDLAHHSYEQY
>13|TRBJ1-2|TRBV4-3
ASSQDRQGLSGYT
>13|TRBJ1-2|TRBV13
ASMRQEAVTHGYT
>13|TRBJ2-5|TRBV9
ASSVDEGVWETQY
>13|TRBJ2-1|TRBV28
ASRRGGATYNEQF
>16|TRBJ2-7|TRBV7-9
ASSLADPRLAWGYEQY
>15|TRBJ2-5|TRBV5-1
ASSLSSSGGYQETQY
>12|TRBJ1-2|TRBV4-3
ASSPDRVPNGYT
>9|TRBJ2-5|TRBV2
ATTKEETQY